Described below is a single T cell receptor beta chain sequence and its context. Its antigen is unknown. It has no much larger one-base neighbor in the sample; base qualities were not kept. For every enrolled patient, mismatch repair deficiency was confirmed by either polymerase chain reaction or immunohistochemistry. TCR sequencing was performed for a few patients who responded to pembrolizumab therapy. The phase II trial prospectively tested pembrolizumab PD-1 blockade in advanced mismatch repair-deficient cancers regardless of tissue of origin. Serial peripheral blood T cell samples were collected before and at multiple times after starting PD-1 blockade. Blood sampling times were expressed in weeks after the first pembrolizumab dose. The data derive from a study of PD-1 blockade in mismatch repair-deficient tumors (dated by TCRdb to about 2017). With regard to the full study: Between late 2013 and 2016, 80 to 90 consecutive patients with about a dozen mismatch repair-deficient cancer types, all previously treated and progressing, were enrolled in the trial. Deep sequencing of TCR CDR3 regions was used to track tumor-associated T cell clones in peripheral blood of patients responding to PD-1 blockade. Overall results and qualifications from the work: After pembrolizumab, tumor-resident clones, which were often undetectable in blood before treatment, expanded rapidly and then contracted, generally ahead of radiologic responses.

The CDR3 sequence holds 15 residues, the cysteine and phenylalanine included. Only the CDR3 portion is preserved as DNA: 45 bases, with reading frame beginning at the first base. CDR1 MNHNS and CDR2 SASEGT were looked up in the germline V gene. From V the trimming removes 4 bases and from J it removes 2 bases, while the gene matches leave 6 bases of the junction unaccounted for. The library was built by means of the immunoSEQ multiplex PCR assay. Here the immuneACCESS table is served through TCRdb, limited to in-frame sequences with V and J called. Missing clones are a known gap in these copies; in checked studies unresolved V genes cover under half, and the rest lacks a known reason. The sample contains about 79,000 clones, roughly 80% of them found a single time. Approximately 5.1% of the sample belongs to the ten largest clones.

The chain is made from TRBV6-1 and TRBJ2-3; TRBD2 agrees with 7 junctional bases. This material consisted of peripheral blood, taken 44 weeks after starting pembrolizumab. The TCR was taken from an adult with mismatch repair-deficient cancer. The CDR3 reads as follows: CASSVVAGPTDTQYF. The nucleotide sequence reads as follows: TGTGCCAGCAGTGTGGTAGCGGGCCCCACAGATACGCAGTATTTT.